A single sample gave rise to the 27 T cell receptor beta chains below, sequenced in a study of graft-versus-host responses after intestinal transplantation. TCRdb's table, derived via immunoSEQ multiplex PCR, lists solely in-frame clones and lacks some. Among over 100,000 clones, roughly 96% were seen once, and the ten largest hold 2.5% to 3.5%. Their recognized antigens are unknown. The sample in question was unstimulated CD8+ T cells sorted from spleen or lymph node cells, obtained before intestinal transplant. The receptors derive from a human donor who received an intestinal transplant.

This sequence joins TRBV4-1 and TRBJ1-4; 8 bases are a match to TRBD1. The CDR3 totals 14 residues. V gave up 1 base and J gave up 8 bases; unmatched junction bases: 3. CDR1 is MGHRA, CDR2 YSYEKL, per germline. The CDR3 is CASSQGQGREKLFF. The CDR3 DNA follows: TGCGCCAGCAGCCAAGGACAGGGGAGGGAAAAACTGTTTTTT.

The chain recombines TRBV15 with TRBJ2-1, with D possibly being TRBD1 or TRBD2 (5 bases each). Germline lookup yields CDR1 LNHNV and CDR2 YYDKDF (reference sequence). CDR3 size: 16 residues. V lost 0 bases, J lost 8 bases, and 17 bases lay in between. The CDR3 DNA reads TGTGCCACCAGCAGAGATCGGGACCACGTTCGCCATGAGCAGTTCTTC. Protein sequence: CATSRDRDHVRHEQFF.

The chain couples TRBV19 to TRBJ1-2; no reliable D call. The CDR3 contains 13 residues. The germline V and J ends were trimmed by 5 bases and 4 bases, with 11 bases remaining between them. Germline V CDR1 and CDR2: LNHDA, SQIVND (reference sequence). The CDR3 spells CASSGKVAYGYTF. The CDR3 DNA reads TGTGCCAGTAGTGGGAAGGTTGCCTATGGCTACACCTTC. Complete variable domain (other parts from reference TRBV19 and TRBJ1-2): DGGITQSPKYLFRKEGQNVTLSCEQNLNHDAMYWYRQDPGQGLRLIYYSQIVNDFQKGDIAEGYSVSREKKESFPLTVTSAQKNPTAFYLCASSGKVAYGYTFGSGTRLTVV.

As for this clone: Additional DNA sequences in this sample encode the identical CDR3. This chain joins TRBV9 and TRBJ1-1; D uncertain. The CDR3 runs 13 residues. The germline V and J ends were trimmed by 2 bases and 3 bases, with 8 bases remaining between them. Germline-derived CDR1 and CDR2 are SGDLS and YYNGEE. The CDR3: CASSVDGYTEAFF. The CDR3 DNA reads as TGTGCCAGCAGCGTGGACGGTTACACTGAAGCTTTCTTT.

This sequence joins TRBV28 and TRBJ1-2; TRBD1 agrees at 8 bases. The J segment lost 0 bases and the V segment lost 5 bases, leaving 8 bases of the junction unmatched. The CDR3 covers 16 residues. Per germline, CDR1 MDHEN and CDR2 SYDVKM. The CDR3 region has the DNA TGTGCCAGCAGTAAGACAGGGGCTAGAACTAACTATGGCTACACCTTC. It yields the protein CASSKTGARTNYGYTF.

Concerning this clone itself: An end of the junction does not agree with germline; a read error may underlie this. This chain connects TRBV6-5 to TRBJ1-1; 8 positions agree with TRBD1. This CDR3 has 15 residues. The V gene's germline CDR1 is MNHEY and CDR2 SVGAGI. In DNA, the CDR3 is TGTGCCAGCAGTCTTATGACAGGGGTGAATACTGAAGCTTTCTTT. It is translated as CASSLMTGVNTEAFF.

CDR3 amino acids: CSVEDVNEQFF. The DNA of the CDR3 is TGCAGCGTTGAGGATGTCAATGAGCAGTTCTTC. The chain has TRBV29-1 and TRBJ2-1; no reliable D call. This CDR3 comprises 11 residues. V lost 3 bases and J lost 6, with 6 bases in between. Germline lookup yields CDR1 SQVTM and CDR2 ANQGSEA.

This chain joins TRBV4-1 and TRBJ2-2, with D tentatively TRBD1 (5 bases). Germline V gives CDR1 MGHRA, CDR2 YSYEKL. There are 16 residues in the CDR3. V was trimmed by 4 bases and J by 5 bases, leaving 17 bases between them. In DNA form, the CDR3 reads TGCGCCAGCAGCCCTAGAAGGGGATCCTGGACCGGGGAGCTGTTTTTT. This sequence encodes CASSPRRGSWTGELFF.

The chain couples TRBV27 to TRBJ1-1; no clear D gene. CDR3 length: 15 residues. CDR1 and CDR2 from the germline V gene are MNHEY and SMNVEV (reference sequence). Trimming removed 5 bases at V and 1 base at J, with 14 bases between. CDR3 sequence reads: CASSTNGLSNTEAFF. DNA of the CDR3: TGTGCCAGCAGTACTAATGGGTTGTCGAACACTGAAGCTTTCTTT.

The chain recombines TRBV2 with TRBJ1-1; D unresolved. The V gene's germline CDR1 is SNHLY and CDR2 FYNNEI. The CDR3 is 14 amino acids. Trimming took off 1 base at V and 2 bases at J, with 8 bases between the two ends. The CDR3 DNA reads as TGTGCCAGCAGTGAAGGGCGGGCCAACACTGAAGCTTTCTTT. This codes for CASSEGRANTEAFF.

The genes are TRBV28 and TRBJ1-1; D unresolved. This CDR3 has 11 amino acids. Per the germline V gene, CDR1 is MDHEN and CDR2 is SYDVKM. The germline V and J ends were trimmed by 3 bases and 11 bases, with 10 bases remaining between them. Here the CDR3 reads CASSFAAGAFF. Written as DNA, the CDR3 is TGTGCCAGCAGTTTCGCTGCGGGGGCTTTCTTT.

This clone was picked up one time. The chain uses TRBV9 and TRBJ2-7; D gene uncertain. V dropped 4 bases and J dropped 0 bases, with 14 bases sitting between them. Germline V gives CDR1 SGDLS, CDR2 YYNGEE. The CDR3 contains 15 residues. The CDR3 sequence is CASSPHGRTSYEQYF. The CDR3 region has the DNA TGTGCCAGCAGCCCCCACGGGCGGACCTCCTACGAGCAGTACTTC.

The rearrangement joins TRBV7-2 to TRBJ2-7; TRBD2 might be the D (6 bases). V was cut by 5 bases and J by 6 bases, with 17 bases left in between. Germline assignment: CDR1 SGHTA and CDR2 FQGNSA. There are 14 residues in the CDR3. Here the CDR3 DNA reads TGTGCCAGCAGCACCGGGACTCCTTGGCCCGAGCAGTACTTC. Translating it yields CASSTGTPWPEQYF.

This rearrangement joins TRBV10-3 to TRBJ1-2; TRBD1 matches at 9 bases. The V and J ends lost 6 bases and 6 bases, in that order; junction bases with no gene match: 8. Germline assignment: CDR1 ENHRY and CDR2 SYGVKD. CDR3 length: 14 amino acids. The CDR3 DNA reads as TGTGCCATCAGATGGGACAGGGCGGCTGATGGCTACACCTTC. It translates to CAIRWDRAADGYTF.

The chain carries TRBV28 and TRBJ2-5, with D maybe TRBD2 (6 bases). This CDR3 comprises 15 residues. V was cut by 5 bases and J by 0 bases, with 13 bases left in between. Germline values: CDR1 MDHEN, CDR2 SYDVKM. The CDR3 region is CASSGAGTYQETQYF. The CDR3 DNA reads TGTGCCAGCAGTGGGGCGGGAACGTACCAAGAGACCCAGTACTTC.

The gene calls are TRBV5-1 and TRBJ2-7; D unclear. This CDR3 has 14 amino acids. V was shortened by 3 bases and J by 4 bases, with 14 bases between the two germline ends. From germline, CDR1 is SGHRS and CDR2 YFSETQ. The CDR3 coding sequence is TGCGCCAGCAGCTCCAAGATCCTGGGGTACGAGCAGTACTTC. Translated: CASSSKILGYEQYF. Full variable domain (missing parts from reference TRBV5-1 and TRBJ2-7): KAGVTQTPRYLIKTRGQQVTLSCSPISGHRSVSWYQQTPGQGLQFLFEYFSETQRNKGNFPGRFSGRQFSNSRSEMNVSTLELGDSALYLCASSSKILGYEQYFGPGTRLTVT.

The chain recombines TRBV27 with TRBJ2-2; no clear D gene. The CDR3 is 14 residues long. V lost 8 bases to trimming and J lost 4 bases, with 14 bases between them. Germline CDR1 is MNHEY and CDR2 is SMNVEV (reference sequence). The DNA for the CDR3 is TGTGCCAGCCATACAGCCAACTCCACCGGGGAGCTGTTTTTT. This gives the protein CASHTANSTGELFF.

The gene calls are TRBV28 and TRBJ2-1; TRBD2 is a possible D gene (6 bases). With 4 bases removed from V and 4 bases from J, the gap between germline ends came to 8 bases. The CDR3 sequence is 13 residues long. CDR1 MDHEN and CDR2 SYDVKM come from the germline V gene. The CDR3 DNA reads as TGTGCCAGCAGTTGGGGACTGTACAATGAGCAGTTCTTC. Translation gives CASSWGLYNEQFF.

The chain uses TRBV5-6 and TRBJ2-7, with D possibly matching TRBD1 (5 bases). Trimming pared 4 bases from V and 3 bases from J, leaving 23 bases between. CDR3 length: 17 residues. CDR1 is SGHDT, CDR2 YYEEEE, per germline. The CDR3 region is CASSMRRGNAGRYEQYF. Written as DNA, the CDR3 is TGTGCCAGCAGCATGCGTCGTGGGAACGCAGGGCGCTACGAGCAGTACTTC.

The J gene is TRBJ2-7, the V gene TRBV2, with a possible D match to TRBD2 (6 bases). CDR1 and CDR2 (germline): SNHLY, FYNNEI. CDR3 length: 14 amino acids. V was pared by 6 bases and J by 3 bases, with 15 bases between. CDR3 amino acids: CASRVSGAYYEQYF. CDR3 bases: TGTGCCAGCAGAGTTAGCGGAGCCTACTACGAGCAGTACTTC.

The CDR3 reads CASSLARGGGNTIYF. For the CDR3, the DNA is TGTGCCAGCAGCTTAGCAAGGGGAGGGGGAAACACCATATATTTT. The rearrangement links TRBV7-6 to TRBJ1-3; possibly TRBD1 for D (5 bases). Per the germline V gene, CDR1 is SGHVS and CDR2 is FNYEAQ. V was cut by 0 bases and J by 4 bases, with 10 bases left in between. The CDR3 runs to 15 residues.

This rearrangement joins TRBV19 to TRBJ2-5; the D call may be TRBD1 or TRBD2 (6 bases each). This CDR3 has 16 amino acids. The germline V gene has CDR1 LNHDA and CDR2 SQIVND (reference sequence). Trimming removed 3 bases at V and 3 bases at J, with 17 bases between. The chain's CDR3 is CASSMRRAQGEETQYF. As DNA, the CDR3 is TGTGCCAGTAGTATGCGGAGGGCACAGGGCGAAGAGACCCAGTACTTC.

The chain combines TRBV6-8 with TRBJ2-6; D is unresolved. This CDR3 has 15 residues. CDR1 and CDR2 (germline): MNHGY, SAAAGT. Trimming took off 5 bases at V and 0 bases at J, with 8 bases between the two ends. CDR3 residues: CASSIGFSGANVLTF. CDR3 nucleotides: TGTGCCAGCAGTATCGGCTTCTCTGGGGCCAACGTCCTGACTTTC.

V is TRBV27 and J is TRBJ2-1; 10 bases match TRBD2. V shed 1 base, J shed 4 bases, and the junction held 1 base outside the gene matches. This CDR3 comprises 15 residues. CDR1 is MNHEY, CDR2 SMNVEV, per germline (reference sequence). This CDR3 reads CASSLWTSGYNEQFF. CDR3 DNA sequence: TGTGCCAGCAGTTTATGGACTAGCGGATACAATGAGCAGTTCTTC.

The rearrangement links TRBV27 to TRBJ1-5; D ambiguous. V dropped 4 bases and J dropped 0 bases, with 13 bases sitting between them. Germline lookup yields CDR1 MNHEY and CDR2 SMNVEV (reference sequence). The CDR3 consists of 16 residues. Here the CDR3 reads CASSSAGRYSNQPQHF. CDR3 DNA sequence: TGTGCCAGCAGTTCCGCGGGCAGATATAGCAATCAGCCCCAGCATTTT.

In the case of this clone: Other DNA sequences in this sample translate to the same CDR3. The chain couples TRBV9 to TRBJ2-7; 7 bases are a match to TRBD2. Per germline, CDR1 SGDLS and CDR2 YYNGEE. The CDR3 totals 14 residues. V lost 0 bases to trimming and J lost 2 bases; unmatched junction nucleotides: 2. CDR3 coding DNA: TGTGCCAGCAGCGTAGGGGGGGGACCCTACGAGCAGTACTTC. Its translation is CASSVGGGPYEQYF. The full variable domain, rest sourced from reference TRBV9 and TRBJ2-7, is DSGVTQTPKHLITATGQRVTLRCSPRSGDLSVYWYQQSLDQGLQFLIQYYNGEERAKGNILERFSAQQFPDLHSELNLSSLELGDSALYFCASSVGGGPYEQYFGPGTRLTVT.

The V gene is TRBV7-3, the J gene TRBJ2-1; D might be TRBD2 (5 bases). Germline V gene data show CDR1 as SGHTA and CDR2 as FQGTGA. V shed 0 bases and J shed 0 bases, with 12 bases lying between them. CDR3 length equals 17 residues. Written as DNA, the CDR3 is TGTGCCAGCAGCTTAACGTCGGGCGGGTACTCCTACAATGAGCAGTTCTTC. It specifies CASSLTSGGYSYNEQFF. The full variable domain, with the rest looked up from reference TRBV7-3 and TRBJ2-1, is GAGVSQTPSNKVTEKGKYVELRCDPISGHTALYWYRQSLGQGPEFLIYFQGTGAADDSGLPNDRFFAVRPEGSVSTLKIQRTERGDSAVYLCASSLTSGGYSYNEQFFGPGTRLTVL.